The present entry profiles one T cell receptor (beta chain) with its context. Its target is not known. The sample belongs to a study of beta chain features in type 1 diabetes. Looking at the study overall: All samples combined gave 95 million to 130 million sorted cells for examination. The study, taken as a whole, reports: Compared to healthy donors, patients appeared to have naive, central memory and Treg TCRB repertoires that were more alike. Shorter TCRB CDR3s, moderately but significantly so, were found in Type 1 diabetes patients in all four CD4+ subsets.

Markers CD45RO/CCR7/CD25/CD127/CD95/CD27 served to sort CD4+ naive, central memory, regulatory and stem cell-like memory cells. Expressed TCRB transcripts were sequenced after all isolated RNA was converted to cDNA. Sequenced by immunoSEQ multiplex PCR; TCRdb stores in-frame clones only, minus some. The sample holds 200,000 to 300,000 clones; around 20% are singletons and the top ten take 0.028%. This clonotype was sampled from a middle-aged woman with type 1 diabetes. Sequenced material: naive CD4+ T cells from blood.

CDR3 nucleotides: TGTGCCAGCAGCCATGGACTAGCGGGAGACTACGAGCAGTACTTC. It codes for CASSHGLAGDYEQYF. The chain recombines TRBV5-4 with TRBJ2-7, with 13 bases matching TRBD2. Per the germline V gene, CDR1 is SGHNT and CDR2 is YYREEE (reference sequence). There are 15 residues in the CDR3. The ends lost 4 bases at V and 3 bases at J; junction bases unmatched: 4.